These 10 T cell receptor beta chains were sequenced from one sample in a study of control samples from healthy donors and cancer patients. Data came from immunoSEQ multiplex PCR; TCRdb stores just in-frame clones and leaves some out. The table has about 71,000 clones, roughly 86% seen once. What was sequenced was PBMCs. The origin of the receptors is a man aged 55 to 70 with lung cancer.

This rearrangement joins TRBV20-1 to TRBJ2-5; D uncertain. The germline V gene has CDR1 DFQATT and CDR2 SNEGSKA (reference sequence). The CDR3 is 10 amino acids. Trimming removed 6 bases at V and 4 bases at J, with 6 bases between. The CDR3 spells CSAPLETQYF. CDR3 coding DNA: TGCAGTGCCCCGTTAGAGACCCAGTACTTC.

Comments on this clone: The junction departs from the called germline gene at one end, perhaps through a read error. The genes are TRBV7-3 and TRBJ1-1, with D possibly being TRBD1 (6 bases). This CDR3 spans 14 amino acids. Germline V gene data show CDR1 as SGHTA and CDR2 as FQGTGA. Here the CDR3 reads CASSGLGGGTEAFF. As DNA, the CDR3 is TGCGCCAGCAGCGGGCTGGGGGGCGGGACTGAAGCTTTCTTT.

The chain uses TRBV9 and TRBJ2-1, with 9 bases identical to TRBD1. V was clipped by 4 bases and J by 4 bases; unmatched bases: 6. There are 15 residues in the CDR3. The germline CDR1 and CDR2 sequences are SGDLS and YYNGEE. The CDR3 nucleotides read TGTGCCAGCAGCACAGGGGGCTTAGGTTACAATGAGCAGTTCTTC. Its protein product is CASSTGGLGYNEQFF.

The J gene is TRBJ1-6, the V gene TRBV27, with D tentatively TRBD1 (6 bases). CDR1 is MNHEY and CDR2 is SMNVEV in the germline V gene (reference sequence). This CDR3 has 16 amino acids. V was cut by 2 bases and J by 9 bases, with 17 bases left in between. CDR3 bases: TGTGCCAGCAGTTTAAGCCAGGGGCCCCTGTCTTCACCCCTCCACTTT. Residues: CASSLSQGPLSSPLHF.

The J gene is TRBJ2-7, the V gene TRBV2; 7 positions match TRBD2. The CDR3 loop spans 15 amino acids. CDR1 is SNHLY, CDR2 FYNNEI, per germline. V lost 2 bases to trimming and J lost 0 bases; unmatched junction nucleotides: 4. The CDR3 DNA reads TGTGCCAGCAGTGAATCAGCGGGGACCTCCTACGAGCAGTACTTC. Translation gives CASSESAGTSYEQYF.

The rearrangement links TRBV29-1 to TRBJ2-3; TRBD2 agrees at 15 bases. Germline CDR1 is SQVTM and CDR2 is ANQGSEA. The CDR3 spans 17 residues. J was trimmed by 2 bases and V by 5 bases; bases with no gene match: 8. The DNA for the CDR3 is TGCAGCGTTAGAGGGACTAGCGGGGGGTTCTACACAGATACGCAGTATTTT. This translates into CSVRGTSGGFYTDTQYF.

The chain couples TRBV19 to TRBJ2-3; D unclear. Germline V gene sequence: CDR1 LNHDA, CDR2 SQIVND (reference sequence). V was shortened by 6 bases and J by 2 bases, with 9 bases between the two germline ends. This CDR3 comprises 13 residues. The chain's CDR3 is CASSAGFTDTQYF. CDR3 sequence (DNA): TGTGCCAGTAGCGCCGGGTTCACAGATACGCAGTATTTT.

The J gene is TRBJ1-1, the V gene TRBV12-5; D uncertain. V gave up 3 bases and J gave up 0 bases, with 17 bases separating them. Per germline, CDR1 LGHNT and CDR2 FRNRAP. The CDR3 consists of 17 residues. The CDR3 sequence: CASGFTPDGRLNTEAFF. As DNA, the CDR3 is TGTGCTAGTGGTTTCACTCCCGACGGACGGTTGAACACTGAAGCTTTCTTT.

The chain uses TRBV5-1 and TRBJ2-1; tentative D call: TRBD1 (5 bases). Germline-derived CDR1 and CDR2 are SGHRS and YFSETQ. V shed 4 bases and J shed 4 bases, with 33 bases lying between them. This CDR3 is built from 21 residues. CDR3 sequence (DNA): TGCGCCAGCAGCCCCTCCCCCATGTCCACGCGACGTCACGACAGTTACAATGAGCAGTTCTTC. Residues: CASSPSPMSTRRHDSYNEQFF.

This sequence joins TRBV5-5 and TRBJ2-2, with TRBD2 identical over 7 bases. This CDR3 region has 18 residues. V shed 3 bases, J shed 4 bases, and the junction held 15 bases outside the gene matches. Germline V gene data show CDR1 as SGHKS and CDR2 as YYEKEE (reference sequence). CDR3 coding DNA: TGTGCCAGCAGCTCGATTTTGGGGCGGGGGAGTTCCACCGGGGAGCTGTTTTTT. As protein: CASSSILGRGSSTGELFF.